This T cell receptor beta chain was recovered during a study of shared clonotypes between healthy human individuals. Study at large: Every donor yielded three CD4 naive, three CD4 memory, two CD8 naive and one CD8 memory plate.

The CDR3 contains 12 residues. V was cut by 2 bases and J by 7 bases, with 7 bases left in between. The germline gives CDR1 SGHTA, CDR2 FQGTGA. Donors comprised healthy HIV-negative adults lacking recent acute infections or vaccinations. Splitting the CD4+ cells yielded a CD45RA+ naive subset and a CD45RA-negative memory subset. The repertoire was sequenced with immunoSEQ multiplex PCR; TCRdb's copy has only in-frame clones and lacks some. The sample contains roughly 2,300,000 clones, about nine tenths of which appear only once. Sequenced input: naive CD4+ T cells from PBMCs. Subset indicated: CD45RA+ positively selected. The chain links TRBV7-3 to TRBJ2-3; D is undetermined. This receptor was taken from a man in his late teens or twenties in good health. Some clones in this sample may be carry-over from other donors' samples. The CDR3 sequence: CASSLEGNTQYF. The CDR3 DNA follows: TGTGCCAGCAGCTTAGAAGGAAATACGCAGTATTTT.